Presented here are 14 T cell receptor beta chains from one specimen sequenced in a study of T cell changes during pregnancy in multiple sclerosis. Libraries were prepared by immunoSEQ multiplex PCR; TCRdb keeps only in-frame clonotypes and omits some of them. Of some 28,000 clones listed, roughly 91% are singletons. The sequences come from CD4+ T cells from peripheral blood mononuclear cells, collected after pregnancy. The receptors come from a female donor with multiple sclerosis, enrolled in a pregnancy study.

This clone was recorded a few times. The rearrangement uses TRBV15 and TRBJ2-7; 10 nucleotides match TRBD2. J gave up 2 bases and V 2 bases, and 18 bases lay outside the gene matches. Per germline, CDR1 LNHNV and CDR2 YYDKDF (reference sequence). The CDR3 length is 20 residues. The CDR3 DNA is TGTGCCACCAGCAGAACCACTCTGATCTCCGGACTAGCGGTTACCTACGAGCAGTACTTC. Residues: CATSRTTLISGLAVTYEQYF.

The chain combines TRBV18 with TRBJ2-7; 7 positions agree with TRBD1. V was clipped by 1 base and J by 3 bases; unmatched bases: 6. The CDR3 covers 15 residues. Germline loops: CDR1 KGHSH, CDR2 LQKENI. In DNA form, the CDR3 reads TGTGCCAGCTCACCACTCGGGACAGCAAACTACGAGCAGTACTTC. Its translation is CASSPLGTANYEQYF.

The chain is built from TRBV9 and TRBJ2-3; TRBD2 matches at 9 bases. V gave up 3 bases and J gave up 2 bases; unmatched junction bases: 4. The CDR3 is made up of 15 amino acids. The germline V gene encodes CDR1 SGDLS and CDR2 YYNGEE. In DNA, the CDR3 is TGTGCCAGCAGCGACTCTAGCGGGGCCACAGATACGCAGTATTTT. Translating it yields CASSDSSGATDTQYF.

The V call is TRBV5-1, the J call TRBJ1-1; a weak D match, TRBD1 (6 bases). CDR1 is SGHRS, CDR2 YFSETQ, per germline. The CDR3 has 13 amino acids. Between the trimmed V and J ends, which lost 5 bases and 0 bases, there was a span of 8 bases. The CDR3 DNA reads TGCGCCAGCAGGACAGGAGTGAACACTGAAGCTTTCTTT. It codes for CASRTGVNTEAFF. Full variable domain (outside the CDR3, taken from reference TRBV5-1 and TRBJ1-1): KAGVTQTPRYLIKTRGQQVTLSCSPISGHRSVSWYQQTPGQGLQFLFEYFSETQRNKGNFPGRFSGRQFSNSRSEMNVSTLELGDSALYLCASRTGVNTEAFFGQGTRLTVV.

CDR3 amino acids: CASSEALGPFYGYTF. As DNA, the CDR3 is TGTGCCAGCAGTGAAGCACTGGGGCCCTTCTATGGCTACACCTTC. The chain recombines TRBV6-1 with TRBJ1-2; weak D call: TRBD1 (5 bases). The CDR3 is 15 amino acids. V was clipped by 0 bases and J by 4 bases, with 12 bases between them. Germline values: CDR1 MNHNS, CDR2 SASEGT.

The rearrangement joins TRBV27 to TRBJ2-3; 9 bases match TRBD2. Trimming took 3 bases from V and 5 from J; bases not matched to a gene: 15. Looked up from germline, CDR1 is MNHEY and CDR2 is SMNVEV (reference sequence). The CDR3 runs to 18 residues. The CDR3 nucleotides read TGTGCCAGCAGTTTGAGGGGGTTCGCGGGAGGGGCACGAGATACGCAGTATTTT. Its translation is CASSLRGFAGGARDTQYF.

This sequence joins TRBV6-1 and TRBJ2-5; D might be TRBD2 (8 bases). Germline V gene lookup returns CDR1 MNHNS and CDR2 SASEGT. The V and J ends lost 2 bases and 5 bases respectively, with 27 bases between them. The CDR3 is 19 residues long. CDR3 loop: CASSENLAGGSGIGETQYF. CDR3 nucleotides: TGTGCCAGCAGTGAAAACCTGGCAGGGGGTAGCGGGATAGGGGAGACCCAGTACTTC.

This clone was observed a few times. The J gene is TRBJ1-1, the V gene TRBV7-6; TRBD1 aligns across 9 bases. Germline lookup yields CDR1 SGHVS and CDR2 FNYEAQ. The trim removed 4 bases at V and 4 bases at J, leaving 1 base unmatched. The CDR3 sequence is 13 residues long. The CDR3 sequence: CASSSDRGTEAFF. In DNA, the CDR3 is TGTGCCAGCAGCTCGGACAGGGGCACTGAAGCTTTCTTT.

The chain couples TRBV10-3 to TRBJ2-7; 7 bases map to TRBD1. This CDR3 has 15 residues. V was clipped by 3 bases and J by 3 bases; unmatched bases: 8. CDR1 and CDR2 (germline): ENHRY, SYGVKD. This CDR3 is CAISDRDRTVYEQYF. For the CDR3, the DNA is TGTGCCATCAGTGATAGGGACAGAACAGTCTACGAGCAGTACTTC.

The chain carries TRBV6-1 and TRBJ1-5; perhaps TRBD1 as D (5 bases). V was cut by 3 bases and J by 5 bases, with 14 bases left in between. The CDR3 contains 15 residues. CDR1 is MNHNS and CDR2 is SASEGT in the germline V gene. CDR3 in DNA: TGTGCCAGCAGTGAGTCCGGCAGGGCCTATCAGCCCCAGCATTTT. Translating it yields CASSESGRAYQPQHF.

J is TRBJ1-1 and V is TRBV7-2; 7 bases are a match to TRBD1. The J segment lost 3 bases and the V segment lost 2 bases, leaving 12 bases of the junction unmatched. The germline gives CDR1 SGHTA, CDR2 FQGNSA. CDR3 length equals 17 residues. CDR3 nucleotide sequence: TGTGCCAGCAGCTTAAGGGGGCGCATATCCTTGGACACTGAAGCTTTCTTT. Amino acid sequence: CASSLRGRISLDTEAFF.

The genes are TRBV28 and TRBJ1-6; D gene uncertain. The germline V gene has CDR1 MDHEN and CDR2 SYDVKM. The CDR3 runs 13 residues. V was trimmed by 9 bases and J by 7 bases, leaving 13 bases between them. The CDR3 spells CASITTQNSPLHF. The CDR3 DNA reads TGTGCCAGTATTACAACACAGAATTCACCCCTCCACTTT.

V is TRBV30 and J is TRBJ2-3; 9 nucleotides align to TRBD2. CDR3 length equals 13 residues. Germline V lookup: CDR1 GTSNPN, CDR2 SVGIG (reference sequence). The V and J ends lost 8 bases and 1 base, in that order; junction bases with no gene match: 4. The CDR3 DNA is TGTGCCAGTAGCGGGAGTGGCACAGATACGCAGTATTTT. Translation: CASSGSGTDTQYF. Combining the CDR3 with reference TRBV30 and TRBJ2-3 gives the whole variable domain SQTIHQWPATLVQPVGSPLSLECTVEGTSNPNLYWYRQAAGRGLQLLFYSVGIGQISSEVPQNLSASRPQDRQFILSSKKLLLSDSGFYLCASSGSGTDTQYFGPGTRLTVL.

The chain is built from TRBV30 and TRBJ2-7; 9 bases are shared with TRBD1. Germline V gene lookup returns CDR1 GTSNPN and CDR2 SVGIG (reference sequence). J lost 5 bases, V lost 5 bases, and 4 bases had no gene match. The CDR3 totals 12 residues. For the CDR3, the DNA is TGTGCCTGGGACAGGGGGTCCCACGAGCAGTACTTC. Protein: CAWDRGSHEQYF.